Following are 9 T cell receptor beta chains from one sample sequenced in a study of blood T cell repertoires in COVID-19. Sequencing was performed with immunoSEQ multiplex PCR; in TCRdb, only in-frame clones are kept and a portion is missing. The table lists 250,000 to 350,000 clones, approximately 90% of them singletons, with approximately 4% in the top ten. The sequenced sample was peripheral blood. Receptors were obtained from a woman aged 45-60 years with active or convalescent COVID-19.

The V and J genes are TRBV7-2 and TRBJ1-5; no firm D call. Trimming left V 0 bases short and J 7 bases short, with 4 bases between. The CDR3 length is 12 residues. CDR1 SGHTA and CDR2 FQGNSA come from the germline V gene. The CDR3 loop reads CASSLAQQPQHF. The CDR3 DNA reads TGTGCCAGCAGCTTAGCCCAACAGCCCCAGCATTTT.

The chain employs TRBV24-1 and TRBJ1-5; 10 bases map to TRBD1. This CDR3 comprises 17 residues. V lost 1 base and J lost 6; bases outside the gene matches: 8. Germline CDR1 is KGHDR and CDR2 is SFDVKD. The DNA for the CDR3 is TGTGCCACCAGTGATTTCCGCCGGGACAGGGGATCTCAGCCCCAGCATTTT. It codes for CATSDFRRDRGSQPQHF.

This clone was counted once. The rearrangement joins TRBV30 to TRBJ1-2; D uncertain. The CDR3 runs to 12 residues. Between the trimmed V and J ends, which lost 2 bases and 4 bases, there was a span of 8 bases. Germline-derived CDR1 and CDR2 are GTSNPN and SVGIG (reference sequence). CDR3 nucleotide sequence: TGTGCCTGGAGTCCGGGAGGCTATGGCTACACCTTC. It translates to CAWSPGGYGYTF. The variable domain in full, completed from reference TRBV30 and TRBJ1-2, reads SQTIHQWPATLVQPVGSPLSLECTVEGTSNPNLYWYRQAAGRGLQLLFYSVGIGQISSEVPQNLSASRPQDRQFILSSKKLLLSDSGFYLCAWSPGGYGYTFGSGTRLTVV.

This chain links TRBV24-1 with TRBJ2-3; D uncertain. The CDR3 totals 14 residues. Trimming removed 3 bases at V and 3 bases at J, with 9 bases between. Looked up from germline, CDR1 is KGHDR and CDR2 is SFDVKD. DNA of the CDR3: TGTGCCACCAGTGATGAGTCCGGGACAGATACGCAGTATTTT. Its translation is CATSDESGTDTQYF.

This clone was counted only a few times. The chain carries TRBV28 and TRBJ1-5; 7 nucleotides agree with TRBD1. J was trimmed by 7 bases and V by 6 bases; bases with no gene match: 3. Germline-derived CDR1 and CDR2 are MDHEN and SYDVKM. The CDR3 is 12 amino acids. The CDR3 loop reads CASRPGGQPQHF. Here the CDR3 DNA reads TGTGCCAGCAGACCAGGGGGACAGCCCCAGCATTTT.

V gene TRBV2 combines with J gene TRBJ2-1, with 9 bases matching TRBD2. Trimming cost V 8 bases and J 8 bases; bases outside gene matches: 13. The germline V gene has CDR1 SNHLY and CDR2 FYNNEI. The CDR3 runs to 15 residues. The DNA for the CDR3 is TGTGCCAGCTTATCCGGGACTAGCAATAGGGATGAGCAGTTCTTC. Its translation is CASLSGTSNRDEQFF.

CDR3 sequence reads: CASSSPRTGQQAFF. The CDR3 DNA reads as TGTGCCAGCAGCTCTCCCCGGACAGGACAGCAAGCTTTCTTT. The chain links TRBV28 to TRBJ1-1; 7 positions match TRBD1. Germline V lookup: CDR1 MDHEN, CDR2 SYDVKM. J gave up 9 bases and V 6 bases, and 13 bases lay outside the gene matches. The CDR3 extends over 14 amino acids.

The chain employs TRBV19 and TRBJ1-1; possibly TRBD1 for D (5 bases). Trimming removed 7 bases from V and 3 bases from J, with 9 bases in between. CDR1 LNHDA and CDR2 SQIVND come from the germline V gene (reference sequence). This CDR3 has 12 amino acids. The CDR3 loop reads CASNRWDTEAFF. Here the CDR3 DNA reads TGTGCCAGTAACAGGTGGGACACTGAAGCTTTCTTT.

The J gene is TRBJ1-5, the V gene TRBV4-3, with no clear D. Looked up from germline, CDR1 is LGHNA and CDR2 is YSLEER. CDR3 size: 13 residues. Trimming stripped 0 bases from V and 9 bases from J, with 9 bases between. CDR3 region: CASSQDNRAPQHF. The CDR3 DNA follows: TGCGCCAGCAGCCAAGATAATCGAGCGCCCCAGCATTTT.